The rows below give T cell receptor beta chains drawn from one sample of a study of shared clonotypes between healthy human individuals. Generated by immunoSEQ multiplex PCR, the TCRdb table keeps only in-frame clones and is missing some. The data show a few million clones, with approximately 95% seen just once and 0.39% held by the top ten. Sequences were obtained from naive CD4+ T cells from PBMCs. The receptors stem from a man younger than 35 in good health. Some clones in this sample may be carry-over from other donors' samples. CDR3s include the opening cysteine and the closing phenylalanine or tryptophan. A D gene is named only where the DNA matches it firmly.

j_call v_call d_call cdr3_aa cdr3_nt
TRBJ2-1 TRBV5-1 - CASSLAGSVYNEQFF TGCGCCAGCAGCTTGGCCGGGAGCGTATACAATGAGCAGTTCTTC
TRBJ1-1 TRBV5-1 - CASSRDRYTEAFF TGCGCCAGCAGCAGAGACAGGTACACTGAAGCTTTCTTT
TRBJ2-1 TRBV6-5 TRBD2 CASSSGIYNEQFF TGTGCCAGCAGTAGCGGGATTTACAATGAGCAGTTCTTC
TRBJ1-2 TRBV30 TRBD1 CAWSIRDRNYGYTF TGTGCCTGGAGTATCAGGGACAGGAACTATGGCTACACCTTC
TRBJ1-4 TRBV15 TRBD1 CATSSPGGTGNEKLFF TGTGCCACCAGCAGTCCAGGGGGCACAGGTAATGAAAAACTGTTTTTT
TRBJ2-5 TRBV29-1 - CSVGPQETQYF TGCAGCGTAGGCCCCCAAGAGACCCAGTACTTC
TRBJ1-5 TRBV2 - CASSSSVSNQPQHF TGTGCCAGCAGCTCCAGCGTTAGCAATCAGCCCCAGCATTTT
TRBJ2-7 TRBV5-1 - CASSSTPHSGTIPYEQYF TGCGCCAGCAGTAGTACCCCACACTCCGGGACAATCCCCTACGAGCAGTACTTC
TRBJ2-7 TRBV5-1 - CASSLMGRGSYEQYF TGCGCCAGCAGCTTGATGGGCAGGGGATCCTACGAGCAGTACTTC
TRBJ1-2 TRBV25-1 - CASRAGTYGYTF TGTGCCAGCAGGGCGGGGACCTATGGCTACACCTTC
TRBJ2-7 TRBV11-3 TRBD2 CASSLSGTTYEQYF TGTGCCAGCAGCTTATCAGGGACTACCTACGAGCAGTACTTC